This T cell receptor (beta chain) was obtained from a study of T-cell reconstitution after alpha-beta-depleted transplantation in children. Construction of the TCRbeta library involved unique molecular identifiers. TCRdb processed the PCR reads anew with MiXCR; each CDR3 protein has one entry. Of 200,000 to 250,000 distinct CDR3 sequences in the sample, roughly 9% were seen once. V gave up 4 bases and J gave up 5 bases, with 9 bases separating them. The CDR3 is 13 amino acids. From germline, CDR1 is KGHSH and CDR2 LQKENI. Ten or more counts support this clonotype. The sample was PBMCs from the stem cell graft donor, taken from the stem cell graft. The J gene is TRBJ2-1, the V gene TRBV18; D is possibly TRBD1 (5 bases). This receptor was identified in a human donor who donated a stem cell graft to a child with acute lymphoblastic leukemia. Here the CDR3 reads CASSLQQDNEQFF. The CDR3 DNA reads TGTGCCAGCTCACTCCAACAGGACAATGAGCAGTTCTTC.